The rows below give T cell receptor beta chains drawn from one sample of a study of cytomegalovirus exposure and HLA in healthy donors. TCRdb's table, derived via immunoSEQ multiplex PCR, lists solely in-frame clones and lacks some. This sample has 120,000 or so clones, with roughly 80% found just once. The material sequenced was PBMCs. Source of these receptors: a female donor in good health and CMV-seropositive. Both conserved end residues are part of each CDR3. A D gene is named only where the DNA matches it firmly. A row's size may be missing; if present it is once, few, many or a size class.

. TRBJ1-2 TRBV28 . TGTGCCAGCAGTTCTAGACAGGCTGAAGGCTACACCTTC CASSSRQAEGYTF
TRBD1 TRBJ2-5 TRBV30 . TGTGCCTGGAGTGTACCAGGGATCAGCAGGGGGCTTTGGGAGACCCAGTACTTC CAWSVPGISRGLWETQYF
TRBD2 TRBJ2-7 TRBV6-5 . TGTGCCAGCAGTTACTCGTCTACTAGCGGGGGATACGAGCAGTACTTC CASSYSSTSGGYEQYF
. TRBJ2-7 TRBV10-1 . TGCGCCAGCAGTGACCCCGGGGACTACGAGCAGTACTTC CASSDPGDYEQYF
. TRBJ1-5 TRBV6-1 . TGTGCCAGCAGTGAAAATTCCGTCCAGCGGCCCCAGCATTTT CASSENSVQRPQHF
TRBD1 TRBJ2-1 TRBV19 few TGTGCCAGTAGTACGGGCGCGACAGGGACCAATGAGCAGTTCTTC CASSTGATGTNEQFF
. TRBJ2-2 TRBV7-2 . TGTGCCAGCGTCGTAGCCCTAACCGGGGAGCTGTTTTTT CASVVALTGELFF
. TRBJ2-1 TRBV6-5 . TGTGCCAGCAGTTACCAGTCCGGAAGGGGCCATGAGCAGTTCTTC CASSYQSGRGHEQFF
TRBD2 TRBJ2-5 TRBV10-3 . TGTGCCATGGGGGGGAGGGAGACCCAGTACTTC CAMGGRETQYF
TRBD1 TRBJ1-5 TRBV6-1 . TGTGCCATACAGGGGAGCAATCAGCCCCAGCATTTT CAIQGSNQPQHF
. TRBJ1-6 TRBV2 few TGTGCCAGCAGCGGACGGGGAGGATCACCCCTCCACTTT CASSGRGGSPLHF
TRBD2 TRBJ2-7 TRBV6-1 . TGTGCCGCCTGGGGACTAGCGGGGGCCTACGAGCAGTACTTC CAAWGLAGAYEQYF
. TRBJ1-1 TRBV18 . TGTGCCAGCTCACCACGGGAGACTGAAGCTTTCTTT CASSPRETEAFF
. TRBJ2-7 TRBV9 . TGTGCCAGCAACGGAGGACCATTCCCCTACGAGCAGTACTTC CASNGGPFPYEQYF